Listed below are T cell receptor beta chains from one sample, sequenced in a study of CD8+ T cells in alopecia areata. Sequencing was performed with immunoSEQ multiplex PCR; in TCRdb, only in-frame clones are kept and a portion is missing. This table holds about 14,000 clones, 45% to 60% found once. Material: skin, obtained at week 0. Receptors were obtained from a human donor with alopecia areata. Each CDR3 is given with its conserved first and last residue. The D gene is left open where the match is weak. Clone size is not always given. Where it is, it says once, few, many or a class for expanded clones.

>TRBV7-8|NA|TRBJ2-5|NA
CASSLVRLAETQYF
TGTGCCAGCAGCTTAGTCCGCCTAGCGGAGACCCAGTACTTC
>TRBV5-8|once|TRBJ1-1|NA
CAGGTVILNTEAFF
TGTGCCGGAGGGACGGTGATACTGAACACTGAAGCTTTCTTT
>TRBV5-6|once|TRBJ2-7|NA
CASSLILDYEQYF
TGTGCCAGCAGCTTGATTCTGGACTACGAGCAGTACTTC
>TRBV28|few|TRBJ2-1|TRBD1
CATQTGGAEAYNEQFF
TGTGCCACCCAGACAGGGGGCGCAGAGGCGTACAATGAGCAGTTCTTC
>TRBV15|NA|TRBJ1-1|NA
CATYRIAGKGRSITEAFF
TGTGCCACCTACCGTATCGCCGGAAAGGGAAGGAGTATCACTGAAGCTTTCTTT
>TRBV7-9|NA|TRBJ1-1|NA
CASSLNTEAFF
TGTGCCAGCAGCTTAAACACTGAAGCTTTCTTT
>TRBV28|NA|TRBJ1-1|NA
CASSLPYREGFF
TGTGCCAGCAGTTTACCTTACAGGGAGGGTTTCTTT
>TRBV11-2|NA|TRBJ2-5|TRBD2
CASSLVMRGLAGAQGTQYF
TGTGCCAGCAGCTTAGTGATGAGGGGACTAGCGGGGGCCCAGGGGACCCAGTACTTC
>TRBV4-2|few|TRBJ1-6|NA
CASSLAGNSPLHF
TGTGCCAGCAGCTTAGCGGGTAATTCACCCCTCCACTTT
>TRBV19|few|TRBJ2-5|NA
CASSQPPDIQETQYF
TGTGCCAGTAGCCAACCCCCAGACATCCAAGAGACCCAGTACTTC
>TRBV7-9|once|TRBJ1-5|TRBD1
CASSPGGSDTQPQHF
TGTGCCAGCAGCCCAGGGGGCTCGGATACTCAGCCCCAGCATTTT
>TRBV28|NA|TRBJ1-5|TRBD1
CASSAGTGEGGNQPQHF
TGTGCCAGCAGCGCAGGGACAGGGGAGGGTGGCAATCAGCCCCAGCATTTT
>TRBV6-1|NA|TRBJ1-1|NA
CASRDQAPNTEAFF
TGTGCCAGCAGGGATCAGGCACCGAACACTGAAGCTTTCTTT
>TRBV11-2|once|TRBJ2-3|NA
CASSSPSTQYF
TGTGCCAGCAGCTCCCCGAGCACGCAGTATTTT
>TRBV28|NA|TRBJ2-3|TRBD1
CASTFSDRSTDTQYF
TGTGCCAGCACTTTCTCGGACAGGAGCACAGATACGCAGTATTTT
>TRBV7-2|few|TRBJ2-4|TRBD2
CASSSTSGGAFGKNIQYF
TGTGCCAGCAGCTCGACTAGCGGGGGGGCTTTCGGCAAAAACATTCAGTACTTC
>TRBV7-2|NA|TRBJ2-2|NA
CASSIQAGELFF
TGTGCCAGCAGCATCCAAGCCGGGGAGCTGTTTTTT
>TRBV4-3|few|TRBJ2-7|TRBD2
CASSQAFPLTRGAYEQYF
TGCGCCAGCAGCCAAGCCTTCCCTCTGACTCGGGGGGCCTACGAGCAGTACTTC
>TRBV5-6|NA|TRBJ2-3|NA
CASSWWADTQYF
TGTGCCAGCAGCTGGTGGGCAGATACGCAGTATTTT
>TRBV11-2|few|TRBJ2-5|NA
CASSSRASAQETQYF
TGTGCCAGCAGCTCTCGAGCCTCTGCCCAAGAGACCCAGTACTTC
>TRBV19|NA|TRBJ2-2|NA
CASSPGLSGELFF
TGTGCCAGTAGTCCAGGGCTTTCCGGGGAGCTGTTTTTT
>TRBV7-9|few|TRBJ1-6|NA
CASSFPGPRYNSPLHF
TGTGCCAGCAGCTTTCCCGGGCCACGATATAATTCACCCCTCCACTTT
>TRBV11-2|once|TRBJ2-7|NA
CASSTQAWGRKPYEQYF
TGTGCCAGCAGCACGCAGGCGTGGGGAAGAAAACCCTACGAGCAGTACTTC
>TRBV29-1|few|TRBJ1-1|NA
CSVGTANTEAFF
TGCAGCGTTGGGACGGCGAACACTGAAGCTTTCTTT
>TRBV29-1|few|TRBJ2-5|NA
CSVEESQETQYF
TGCAGCGTTGAGGAGTCCCAAGAGACCCAGTACTTC
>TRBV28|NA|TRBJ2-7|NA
CASSLRGTTYEQYF
TGTGCCAGCAGTTTAAGGGGGACAACCTACGAGCAGTACTTC
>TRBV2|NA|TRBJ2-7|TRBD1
CASSAGGYSAPGEQYF
TGTGCCAGCAGTGCAGGGGGCTACTCCGCCCCCGGCGAGCAGTACTTC
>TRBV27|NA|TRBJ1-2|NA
CASSVQGPQANYGYTF
TGTGCCAGCAGTGTGCAGGGTCCGCAAGCTAACTATGGCTACACCTTC
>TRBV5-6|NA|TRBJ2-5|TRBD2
CASSLERGASQETQYF
TGTGCCAGCAGCCTAGAGCGGGGGGCCAGCCAAGAGACCCAGTACTTC
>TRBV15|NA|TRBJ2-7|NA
CATSRVPGSAEQYF
TGTGCCACCAGCAGAGTTCCAGGGTCGGCCGAGCAGTACTTC
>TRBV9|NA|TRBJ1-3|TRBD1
CASSGTGPGNTIYF
TGTGCCAGCAGCGGGACAGGTCCTGGAAACACCATATATTTT
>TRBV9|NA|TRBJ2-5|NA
CASSVEARGETQYF
TGTGCCAGCAGCGTAGAGGCACGAGGGGAGACCCAGTACTTC
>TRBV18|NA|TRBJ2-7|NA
CASSPPGPREQYF
TGTGCCAGCTCACCACCGGGACCGAGGGAGCAGTACTTC
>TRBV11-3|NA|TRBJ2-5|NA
CASSRSAGDATQYF
TGTGCCAGCAGCCGATCGGCAGGGGACGCGACCCAGTACTTC
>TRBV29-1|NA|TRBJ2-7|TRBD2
CSPRGRGAQTYEQYF
TGCAGCCCACGAGGGCGGGGGGCGCAGACCTACGAGCAGTACTTC
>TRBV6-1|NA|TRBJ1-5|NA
CASSLGPPGYQPQHF
TGTGCCAGCAGTCTGGGACCCCCCGGCTATCAGCCCCAGCATTTT
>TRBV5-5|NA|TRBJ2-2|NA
CASSLRLAPGELFF
TGTGCCAGCAGCTTGCGTTTGGCCCCCGGGGAGCTGTTTTTT
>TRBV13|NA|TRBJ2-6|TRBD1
CASSLLPDRGTGANVLTF
TGTGCCAGCAGCTTACTGCCGGACAGGGGAACGGGGGCCAACGTCCTGACTTTC
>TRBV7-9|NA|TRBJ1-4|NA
CASSPQGGYEKLFF
TGTGCCAGCAGCCCCCAGGGAGGTTATGAAAAACTGTTTTTT
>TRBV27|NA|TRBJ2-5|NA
CASSFGQMKETQYF
TGTGCCAGCAGTTTTGGGCAGATGAAAGAGACCCAGTACTTC